One sample yielded the 10 T cell receptor beta chains listed below, sequenced in a study of T cell responses to AZD1222 COVID-19 vaccine. The assay was immunoSEQ multiplex PCR, and TCRdb's table has in-frame clones only and misses some. The sample lists roughly 180,000 clones, about nine tenths occurring once. The source material was peripheral blood, sampled on day 0 of AZD1222 vaccination. The receptors here all came from an adult in good health.

The V call is TRBV7-9, the J call TRBJ2-7; TRBD2 aligns across 12 bases. The CDR3 extends over 14 amino acids. CDR1 is SEHNR, CDR2 FQNEAQ, per germline (reference sequence). J gave up 7 bases and V 5 bases, and 6 bases lay outside the gene matches. The CDR3 loop reads CASSPGLAGSEQYF. As DNA, the CDR3 is TGTGCCAGCAGCCCCGGACTAGCGGGATCGGAGCAGTACTTC.

This clone was seen more than once but under ten times. The chain has TRBV19 and TRBJ1-1, with D perhaps matching TRBD1 (6 bases). The V end was cut by 7 bases, the J end by 5 bases, with 11 bases between. This CDR3 comprises 12 residues. The V gene's germline CDR1 is LNHDA and CDR2 SQIVND (reference sequence). In DNA, the CDR3 is TGTGCCAGTATTAGGGGGTGGACTGAAGCTTTCTTT. The encoded protein is CASIRGWTEAFF.

The genes are TRBV7-9 and TRBJ1-1; tentatively, D is TRBD1 (6 bases). The CDR3 totals 15 residues. CDR1 SEHNR and CDR2 FQNEAQ come from the germline V gene (reference sequence). Trimming took 5 bases from V and 3 from J, leaving 16 bases between them. The CDR3 loop reads CASSARQGWDTEAFF. The CDR3 coding sequence is TGTGCCAGCAGCGCCAGGCAGGGGTGGGACACTGAAGCTTTCTTT. Variable domain in full (rest from reference TRBV7-9 and TRBJ1-1): DTGVSQNPRHKITKRGQNVTFRCDPISEHNRLYWYRQTLGQGPEFLTYFQNEAQLEKSRLLSDRFSAERPKGSFSTLEIQRTEQGDSAMYLCASSARQGWDTEAFFGQGTRLTVV.

The V call is TRBV27, the J call TRBJ2-3; no clear D. The V gene's germline CDR1 is MNHEY and CDR2 SMNVEV (reference sequence). V lost 3 bases and J lost 0, with 4 bases in between. This CDR3 has 13 amino acids. The CDR3 coding sequence is TGTGCCAGCAGTTTTAGGAGCACAGATACGCAGTATTTT. This encodes CASSFRSTDTQYF.

The chain links TRBV5-4 to TRBJ1-6; 7 bases agree with TRBD1. The CDR3 sequence is 15 residues long. Germline CDR1 SGHNT, CDR2 YYREEE (reference sequence). V lost 4 bases, J lost 10 bases, and 11 bases stayed unmatched. CDR3 region: CASSGATGAGSPLHF. CDR3 bases: TGTGCCAGCAGCGGGGCCACAGGGGCTGGCTCACCCCTCCACTTT.

CDR3 DNA sequence: TGCGCCACAAGGGAGGGGGTGAACACTGAAGCTTTCTTT. Translating gives CATREGVNTEAFF. The chain combines TRBV5-1 with TRBJ1-1; possible D gene TRBD1, 6 bases. This CDR3 region has 13 residues. V was pared by 9 bases and J by 0 bases, with 12 bases between. Germline loops: CDR1 SGHRS, CDR2 YFSETQ.

For this clone: Other DNA sequences in the sample encode the same CDR3. The chain recombines TRBV5-1 with TRBJ1-2; TRBD1 is a possible D gene (6 bases). The CDR3 is 14 amino acids. Germline CDR1 is SGHRS and CDR2 is YFSETQ. The V gene lost 4 bases and the J gene lost 1 base, with 11 bases spanning the gap. CDR3 sequence reads: CASSPGGGNYGYTF. The CDR3 region has the DNA TGCGCCAGCAGCCCTGGAGGGGGTAACTATGGCTACACCTTC.

The chain uses TRBV6-2 or TRBV6-3 and TRBJ2-7; 12 bases are a match to TRBD1. CDR1 and CDR2 from the germline V gene are MNHEY and SVGEGT. V shed 4 bases and J 7 bases; nucleotides not matched to a gene: 5. This CDR3 has 14 amino acids. The CDR3 coding sequence is TGTGCCAGCAGTTCCGGGACAGGGGGCCGGGAGCAGTACTTC. Its protein product is CASSSGTGGREQYF.

V gene TRBV30 combines with J gene TRBJ1-1; possibly TRBD1 for D (5 bases). From germline, CDR1 is GTSNPN and CDR2 SVGIG (reference sequence). Trimming pared 5 bases from V and 6 bases from J, leaving 16 bases between. The CDR3 has 13 amino acids. As DNA, the CDR3 is TGTGCCTGGGGAAGGGGAGCGGCCCCTGAAGCTTTCTTT. Translation gives CAWGRGAAPEAFF.

V gene TRBV30 combines with J gene TRBJ2-1; D gene unclear. The CDR3 has 14 amino acids. The germline V and J ends were trimmed by 2 bases and 6 bases, with 14 bases remaining between them. Germline values: CDR1 GTSNPN, CDR2 SVGIG (reference sequence). CDR3 in amino acids: CAWSPRPYGNEQFF. The DNA for the CDR3 is TGTGCCTGGAGTCCACGTCCCTATGGCAATGAGCAGTTCTTC.